There are a few counts of the clone carrying this TCR beta chain. This record comes from a study of T cell repertoires in cytomegalovirus infection. On the study more broadly: Based on public TCR beta signatures, there were indications of CMV infection and of a matching HLA type.

Germline CDR1 is SEHNR and CDR2 is FQNEAQ (reference sequence). This CDR3 comprises 16 residues. J gave up 5 bases and V 4 bases, and 13 bases lay outside the gene matches. TCRdb reanalysed the reads using MiXCR and keeps one entry per CDR3 protein. The table records fewer than 550,000 distinct CDR3 sequences, around 27% of them present only once. Sequenced material: PBMCs. The chain employs TRBV7-9 and TRBJ2-5; 7 bases match TRBD1. The receptor was isolated from a human donor in good health (CMV status not recorded). Some clones in this sample may be carry-over from other donors' samples. CDR3 loop: CASSSNPTGRGETQYF. CDR3 in DNA: TGTGCCAGCAGCTCTAACCCGACAGGGCGAGGGGAGACCCAGTACTTC.